The 27 T cell receptor beta chains reported below all come from one sample, sequenced in a study of shared clonotypes between healthy human individuals. Libraries were prepared by immunoSEQ multiplex PCR; TCRdb keeps only in-frame clonotypes and omits some of them. The sample lists more than 1.2 million clones, approximately 98.5% occurring once. The sample was naive CD4+ T cells sorted from blood. Subset defined: CD45RA+ positively selected. These receptors all stem from a man aged 25 to 40 in good health.

This clone came up once. The chain has TRBV28 and TRBJ2-2, with D perhaps TRBD2 (6 bases). This CDR3 has 17 amino acids. Trimming pared 7 bases from V and 4 bases from J, leaving 22 bases between. Germline loops: CDR1 MDHEN, CDR2 SYDVKM. This chain's CDR3 is CASTIPWAGLGTGELFF. CDR3 in DNA: TGTGCCAGCACCATCCCCTGGGCGGGGTTGGGCACCGGGGAGCTGTTTTTT.

Of note for this clone: This same CDR3 is encoded by further DNA sequences in the sample. This chain joins TRBV7-2 and TRBJ1-1; 7 bases agree with TRBD1. The J segment lost 5 bases and the V segment lost 1 base, leaving 4 bases of the junction unmatched. The germline V gene encodes CDR1 SGHTA and CDR2 FQGNSA. This CDR3 is built from 14 residues. The CDR3 DNA sequence: TGTGCCAGCAGCTTAGACAGGGGTTTGACTGAAGCTTTCTTT. It translates to CASSLDRGLTEAFF.

The chain joins TRBV18 to TRBJ1-1, with D uncertain. The ends were cut back, 1 base at V and 6 bases at J, with 6 bases in the middle. The CDR3 spans 12 residues. The V gene's germline CDR1 is KGHSH and CDR2 LQKENI. CDR3 bases: TGTGCCAGCTCACCACGGATATCTGAAGCTTTCTTT. This gives the protein CASSPRISEAFF.

Written as DNA, the CDR3 is TGTGCCATCGCAGGGGGCACTGAAGCTTTCTTT. Translating gives CAIAGGTEAFF. J is TRBJ1-1 and V is TRBV10-3, with 7 positions matching TRBD1. Unmatched junction bases numbered 1, after V lost 8 bases and J lost 4 bases. The germline V gene has CDR1 ENHRY and CDR2 SYGVKD. The CDR3 contains 11 residues.

The chain employs TRBV6-1 and TRBJ1-5; TRBD1 aligns across 7 bases. CDR3 length: 14 amino acids. Germline loops: CDR1 MNHNS, CDR2 SASEGT. J lost 0 bases, V lost 6 bases, and 2 bases had no gene match. In DNA form, the CDR3 reads TGTGCCAGCAGCCGGACAGGTAGCAATCAGCCCCAGCATTTT. Residues: CASSRTGSNQPQHF.

The chain combines TRBV30 with TRBJ2-5, with a possible D match to TRBD2 (6 bases). V gave up 1 base and J gave up 1 base, with 10 bases separating them. CDR1 and CDR2 (germline): GTSNPN, SVGIG (reference sequence). The CDR3 extends over 14 amino acids. CDR3 in amino acids: CAWSGAGSQETQYF. The CDR3 nucleotides read TGTGCCTGGAGTGGGGCGGGATCCCAAGAGACCCAGTACTTC.

This rearrangement joins TRBV19 to TRBJ1-2; 7 nucleotides match TRBD1. Trimming took 9 bases from V and 5 from J; bases not matched to a gene: 6. The CDR3 is made up of 12 amino acids. Germline assignment: CDR1 LNHDA and CDR2 SQIVND (reference sequence). This CDR3 reads CASEQGSYGYTF. The DNA of the CDR3 is TGTGCCAGCGAACAGGGGAGTTATGGCTACACCTTC.

The chain recombines TRBV7-9 with TRBJ2-5; D ambiguous. With 3 bases removed from V and 5 bases from J, the gap between germline ends came to 13 bases. CDR1 SEHNR and CDR2 FQNEAQ come from the germline V gene (reference sequence). This CDR3 has 14 residues. The CDR3 DNA is TGTGCCAGCAGCTTCCAAATTGCCCGCGAGACCCAGTACTTC. Translating gives CASSFQIARETQYF.

The V call is TRBV7-3, the J call TRBJ2-1, with a tentative D call TRBD2 (6 bases). CDR1 SGHTA and CDR2 FQGTGA come from the germline V gene. Trimming removed 5 bases at V and 9 bases at J, with 20 bases between. CDR3 length: 15 residues. The CDR3 DNA reads as TGTGCCAGCAGCCCCAACCGAGGAGGGCGGGTTGAGCAGTTCTTC. Protein product: CASSPNRGGRVEQFF.

This chain uses TRBV5-6 with TRBJ2-7, with D possibly called TRBD1 or TRBD2 (6 bases each). Germline V gene data show CDR1 as SGHDT and CDR2 as YYEEEE. V lost 1 base to trimming and J lost 2 bases, with 13 bases between them. The length of the CDR3 is 15 residues. CDR3 region: CASSLIGGPTYEQYF. Here the CDR3 DNA reads TGTGCCAGCAGCTTGATTGGGGGGCCTACCTACGAGCAGTACTTC.

For this clone: Other DNA sequences in this specimen translate into the identical CDR3. This sequence joins TRBV11-3 and TRBJ2-2; no clear D. Between the trimmed V and J ends, which lost 1 base and 1 base, there was a span of 4 bases. CDR3 length: 14 residues. Germline values: CDR1 SGHNT, CDR2 YENEEA. The DNA of the CDR3 is TGTGCCAGCAGCTTAGGAGGGAACACCGGGGAGCTGTTTTTT. Its translation: CASSLGGNTGELFF.

The chain links TRBV29-1 to TRBJ1-4; 7 nucleotides agree with TRBD1. V lost 6 bases to trimming and J lost 7 bases; unmatched junction nucleotides: 5. Germline V gene data show CDR1 as SQVTM and CDR2 as ANQGSEA. CDR3 size: 12 residues. The CDR3 protein is CSVRGRGEKLFF. In nucleotides, the CDR3 is TGCAGCGTAAGGGGGCGCGGTGAAAAACTGTTTTTT.

The chain links TRBV7-9 to TRBJ2-5; D might be TRBD1 (5 bases). With 1 base removed from V and 8 bases from J, the gap between germline ends came to 17 bases. The CDR3 loop spans 15 amino acids. Germline V lookup: CDR1 SEHNR, CDR2 FQNEAQ (reference sequence). The CDR3 DNA sequence: TGTGCCAGCAGCTTAGAAAGTGCCAGGGTTAGCACCCAGTACTTC. Its protein product is CASSLESARVSTQYF.

The CDR3 is CASSLRDSGANYNEQFF. The CDR3 nucleotides read TGTGCCAGTAGCCTCCGGGACAGCGGGGCTAACTACAATGAGCAGTTCTTC. The gene calls are TRBV19 and TRBJ2-1; tentatively, D is TRBD1 or TRBD2 (7 bases each). The CDR3 has 17 amino acids. Germline-derived CDR1 and CDR2 are LNHDA and SQIVND (reference sequence). Trimming stripped 6 bases from V and 3 bases from J, with 21 bases between. Full variable domain (missing parts from reference TRBV19 and TRBJ2-1): DGGITQSPKYLFRKEGQNVTLSCEQNLNHDAMYWYRQDPGQGLRLIYYSQIVNDFQKGDIAEGYSVSREKKESFPLTVTSAQKNPTAFYLCASSLRDSGANYNEQFFGPGTRLTVL.

The chain links TRBV14 to TRBJ1-4; 8 positions agree with TRBD1. The CDR3 contains 13 residues. The germline gives CDR1 SGHDN, CDR2 FVKESK. Trimming cost V 8 bases and J 7 bases; bases outside gene matches: 6. CDR3 DNA: TGTGCCAGCGCCAGGGGGCGAGGTGAAAAACTGTTTTTT. Translating it yields CASARGRGEKLFF.

The chain uses TRBV10-3 and TRBJ2-1; 10 bases are shared with TRBD1. CDR1 and CDR2 from the germline V gene are ENHRY and SYGVKD. CDR3 length: 20 residues. The V gene end was trimmed by 0 bases and the J gene end by 1 base; junction bases not matched to a gene: 12. The DNA of the CDR3 is TGTGCCATCAGTGAGTCGAGAGGGACAAGACAGGGGGCATCCTACAATGAGCAGTTCTTC. Translated, it gives CAISESRGTRQGASYNEQFF.

The gene calls are TRBV18 and TRBJ2-5, with D uncertain. This CDR3 comprises 15 residues. V lost 3 bases and J 0 bases, leaving 11 bases between the germline ends. The germline gives CDR1 KGHSH, CDR2 LQKENI. CDR3 sequence: CASSPLSENQETQYF. The CDR3 nucleotides are TGTGCCAGCTCACCTCTCTCCGAAAACCAAGAGACCCAGTACTTC.

The rearrangement uses TRBV5-1 and TRBJ2-7, with TRBD1 identical over 8 bases. V lost 3 bases to trimming and J lost 3 bases; unmatched junction nucleotides: 8. From germline, CDR1 is SGHRS and CDR2 YFSETQ. CDR3 length: 15 amino acids. The CDR3 DNA reads as TGCGCCAGCAGCTCCGGACAGGGACTCGTCTACGAGCAGTACTTC. As protein: CASSSGQGLVYEQYF.

This chain links TRBV7-9 with TRBJ2-1, with 12 nucleotides matching TRBD1. The V segment lost 4 bases and the J segment 9 bases; nucleotides outside the gene matches: 10. The CDR3 runs to 16 residues. The germline gives CDR1 SEHNR, CDR2 FQNEAQ (reference sequence). CDR3 loop: CASSSMTGTGGSEQFF. As DNA, the CDR3 is TGTGCCAGCAGCTCGATGACCGGGACAGGGGGCAGTGAGCAGTTCTTC.

V gene TRBV5-1 combines with J gene TRBJ2-2; D is ambiguous. V lost 2 bases to trimming and J lost 7 bases, with 9 bases between them. The CDR3 runs 13 residues. Germline values: CDR1 SGHRS, CDR2 YFSETQ. The CDR3 protein is CASSLISVGELFF. CDR3 nucleotide sequence: TGCGCCAGCAGCTTAATCTCCGTCGGGGAGCTGTTTTTT.

V and J are TRBV7-9 and TRBJ2-3; either TRBD1 or TRBD2 may supply D (5 bases each). CDR1 is SEHNR and CDR2 is FQNEAQ in the germline V gene (reference sequence). The CDR3 has 14 amino acids. Trimming shortened V by 5 bases and J by 2 bases, and 11 bases separated the two germline ends. The CDR3 DNA reads TGTGCCAGCAGCGTCGGGACCTACACAGATACGCAGTATTTT. This sequence encodes CASSVGTYTDTQYF.

The CDR3 nucleotides are TGCGCCAGCAGCCCTATTATGGTCGGGCCGAACACTGAAGCTTTCTTT. Residues: CASSPIMVGPNTEAFF. The chain joins TRBV4-1 to TRBJ1-1; no clear D. Trimming left V 4 bases short and J 1 base short, with 16 bases between. CDR3 length: 16 residues. CDR1 MGHRA and CDR2 YSYEKL come from the germline V gene.

V gene TRBV7-3 combines with J gene TRBJ2-2; D is possibly TRBD2 (5 bases). With 6 bases removed from V and 2 bases from J, the gap between germline ends came to 13 bases. The CDR3 has 15 residues. Looked up from germline, CDR1 is SGHTA and CDR2 is FQGTGA. CDR3 protein: CASRSRLTNTGELFF. The CDR3 bases are TGTGCCAGCAGGTCTCGACTAACAAACACCGGGGAGCTGTTTTTT.

J is TRBJ2-3 and V is TRBV10-1; 8 positions match TRBD2. From germline, CDR1 is WNHNN and CDR2 SYGVQD (reference sequence). V lost 8 bases, J lost 1 base, and 11 bases stayed unmatched. The CDR3 spans 16 residues. The CDR3 loop reads CASPRIRGGRTDTQYF. The CDR3 DNA sequence: TGCGCCAGCCCAAGAATCCGGGGGGGCCGCACAGATACGCAGTATTTT.

The chain links TRBV9 to TRBJ2-3, with 8 positions matching TRBD2. V dropped 0 bases and J dropped 5; count of bases not matched to a gene: 11. Germline V gene sequence: CDR1 SGDLS, CDR2 YYNGEE. The CDR3 has 17 amino acids. The chain's CDR3 is CASSVGISAGDGDTQYF. CDR3 bases: TGTGCCAGCAGCGTAGGAATCTCAGCGGGAGATGGAGATACGCAGTATTTT.

This sequence joins TRBV7-3 and TRBJ2-1; TRBD2 matches 8 bases. The J segment lost 9 bases and the V segment lost 5 bases, leaving 9 bases of the junction unmatched. From germline, CDR1 is SGHTA and CDR2 FQGTGA. The CDR3 totals 14 residues. CDR3 nucleotides: TGTGCCAGCAGCCCGGGACTAGTGGCTGGTGAGCAGTTCTTC. Protein product: CASSPGLVAGEQFF.

The gene calls are TRBV18 and TRBJ2-7, with 7 bases lining up with TRBD2. The CDR3 runs to 14 residues. Unmatched junction bases numbered 9, after V lost 6 bases and J lost 4 bases. From germline, CDR1 is KGHSH and CDR2 LQKENI. CDR3 sequence: CASSLAGERYEQYF. The DNA for the CDR3 is TGTGCCAGCTCTCTGGCGGGAGAGAGGTACGAGCAGTACTTC.